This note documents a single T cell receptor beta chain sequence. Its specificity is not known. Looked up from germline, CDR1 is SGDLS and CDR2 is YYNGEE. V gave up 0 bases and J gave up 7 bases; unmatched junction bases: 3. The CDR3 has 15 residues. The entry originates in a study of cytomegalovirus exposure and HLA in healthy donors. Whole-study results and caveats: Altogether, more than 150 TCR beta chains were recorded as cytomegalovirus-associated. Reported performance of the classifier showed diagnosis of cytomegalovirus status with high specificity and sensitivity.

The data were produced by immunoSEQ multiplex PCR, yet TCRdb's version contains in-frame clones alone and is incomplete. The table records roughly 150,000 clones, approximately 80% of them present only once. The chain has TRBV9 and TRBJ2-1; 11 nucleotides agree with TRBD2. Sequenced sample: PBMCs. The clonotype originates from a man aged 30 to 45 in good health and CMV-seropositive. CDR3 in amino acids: CASSVGLAGTNEQFF. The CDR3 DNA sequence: TGTGCCAGCAGCGTAGGACTAGCGGGAACTAATGAGCAGTTCTTC.